The sequence of this T cell receptor (beta chain) was determined in a study of T cell responses to AZD1222 COVID-19 vaccine. Study-level points and caveats: Baseline seropositives among AZD1222 recipients totaled only five or six. Clonal diversity may have been underestimated, and the donors were mostly white British, with more females than males.

Trimming removed 0 bases from V and 2 bases from J, with 9 bases in between. Germline V gene sequence: CDR1 PRHDT, CDR2 FYEKMQ (reference sequence). The CDR3 runs 15 residues. Here immunoSEQ multiplex PCR was the method, and the copy in TCRdb shows in-frame clones only, minus some. The repertoire holds 150,000 to 200,000 clones, with around 94% as singletons. Regarding this clone: Its antigen is as yet unknown.

The clonotype comes from an adult who received the AZD1222 COVID-19 vaccine. The V and J genes are TRBV13 and TRBJ2-3; weak D call: TRBD2 (6 bases). The sample was peripheral blood, taken 28 days after the second AZD1222 dose. CDR3 in amino acids: CASSLGQGLTDTQYF. CDR3 bases: TGTGCCAGCAGCTTAGGGCAGGGACTCACAGATACGCAGTATTTT.